The clone carrying this TCR beta chain was observed at least ten times. The data were obtained in a study of tumor-infiltrating lymphocytes in oesophageal squamous cell carcinoma. TCRdb independently ran MiXCR on the PCR reads; one entry per CDR3 protein. The table includes roughly 20,000 distinct CDR3 sequences, under 45% detected once. Germline V gene data show CDR1 as DFQATT and CDR2 as SNEGSKA (reference sequence). This CDR3 is 12 amino acids long. V lost 8 bases, J lost 4 bases, and 12 bases lay in between. The sequenced material came from esophageal tumor tissue. The chain employs TRBV20-1 and TRBJ2-1; D is ambiguous. The source is a male donor with esophageal squamous cell carcinoma. Here the CDR3 DNA reads TGCAGTAGCGAACTCAATTACAATGAGCAGTTCTTC. It yields the protein CSSELNYNEQFF.